This T cell receptor (beta chain) was documented in a study of CD8+CD57+ T cells in acquired aplastic anemia. The overall study: Isolated CD4+ and CD8+ cells, once sorted, yielded DNA averaging around 3.3 ug. Study-level results: There were 25 to 35 CD8+ CDR3 sequences that occurred in both patients and controls. Patients showed no significant difference from controls in CD8+ Simpson's diversity.

About this clonotype itself: Its antigen remains unknown.

The CDR3 length is 15 residues. The V end was cut by 0 bases, the J end by 4 bases, with 15 bases between. CDR1 is GTSNPN and CDR2 is SVGIG in the germline V gene (reference sequence). The study profiled TCR beta VDJ and CDR3 using genomic DNA as template. In TCRdb, the reads were re-called with MiXCR into one record per CDR3 protein. This table holds roughly 170,000 distinct CDR3 sequences, less than 50% found once. By flow cytometry, patients selected for sequencing had shown an expansion of CD8+CD57+ cells. The enrolled patients all had severe acquired aplastic anemia. The source is a human donor with aplastic anemia. J is TRBJ2-5 and V is TRBV30; the D gene is possibly TRBD2 (6 bases). The sample was sorted CD4+, CD8+, or CD8+CD57+ T cells (not recorded which) from PBMCs. The CDR3 nucleotides read TGTGCCTGGAGTGTAAATGGGGGGATGGGAGAGACCCAGTACTTC. It is translated as CAWSVNGGMGETQYF.